The present T cell receptor beta chain was sequenced within a study of blood T cell repertoires in COVID-19. Study details: COVID-19 samples collected from the United States, Italy and Spain covered acute and convalescent phases. T cells, B-cell-depleted T cells, or PBMCs provided the cDNA or gDNA that served as material.

How the authors handled the data: Nucleated cell counts were estimated from reference gene primer amplification. Using immunoSEQ multiplex PCR, the repertoire was profiled, and TCRdb retains in-frame clones only, with some absent. V and J calls and clone size are those listed in that table; D and trimming were worked out from the DNA. The table lists about 200,000 clones, around 82% of them singletons. The ends lost 5 bases at V and 6 bases at J; junction bases unmatched: 8. This CDR3 region has 16 residues. Per the germline V gene, CDR1 is SEHNR and CDR2 is FQNEAQ (reference sequence). This TCR derives from a woman in her thirties or forties with active or convalescent COVID-19. The sequenced sample was peripheral blood. This chain uses TRBV7-9 with TRBJ1-4; 11 bases match TRBD1. CDR3 nucleotide sequence: TGTGCCAGCAGCCAAGATGCGGGACAGGGGGATGAAAAACTGTTTTTT. Its protein is CASSQDAGQGDEKLFF.